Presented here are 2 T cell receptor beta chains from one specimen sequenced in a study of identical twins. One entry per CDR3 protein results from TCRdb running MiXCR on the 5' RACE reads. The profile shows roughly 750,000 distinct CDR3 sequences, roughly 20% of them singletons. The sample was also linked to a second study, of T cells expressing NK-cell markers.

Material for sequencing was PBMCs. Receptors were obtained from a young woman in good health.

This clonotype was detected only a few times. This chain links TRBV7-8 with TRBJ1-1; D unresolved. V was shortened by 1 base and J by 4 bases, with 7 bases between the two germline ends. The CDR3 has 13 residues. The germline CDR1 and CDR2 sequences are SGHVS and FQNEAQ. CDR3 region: CASSLGETTEAFF. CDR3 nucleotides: TGTGCCAGCAGCTTAGGGGAGACCACTGAAGCTTTCTTT.

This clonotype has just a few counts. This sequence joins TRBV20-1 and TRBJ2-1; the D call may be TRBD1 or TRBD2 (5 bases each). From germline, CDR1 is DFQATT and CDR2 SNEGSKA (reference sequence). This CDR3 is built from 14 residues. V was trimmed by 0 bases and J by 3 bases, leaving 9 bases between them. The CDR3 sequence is CSARDWGNYNEQFF. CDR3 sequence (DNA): TGCAGTGCTAGAGATTGGGGGAACTACAATGAGCAGTTCTTC.